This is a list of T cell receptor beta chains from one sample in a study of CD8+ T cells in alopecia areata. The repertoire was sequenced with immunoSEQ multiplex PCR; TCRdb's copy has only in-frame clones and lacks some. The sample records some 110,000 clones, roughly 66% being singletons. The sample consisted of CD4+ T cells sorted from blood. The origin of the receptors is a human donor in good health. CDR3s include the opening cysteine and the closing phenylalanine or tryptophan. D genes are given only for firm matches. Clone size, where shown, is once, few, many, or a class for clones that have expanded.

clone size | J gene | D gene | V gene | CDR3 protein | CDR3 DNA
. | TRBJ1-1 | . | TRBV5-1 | CASRDIRGNTEAFF | TGCGCCAGCAGAGATATTCGGGGGAACACTGAAGCTTTCTTT
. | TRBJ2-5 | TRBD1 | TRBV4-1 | CASSQDPGQKQETQYF | TGCGCCAGCAGCCAAGACCCGGGACAGAAGCAAGAGACCCAGTACTTC
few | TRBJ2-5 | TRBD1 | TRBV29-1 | CSESTGKETQYF | TGCAGCGAATCGACAGGGAAAGAGACCCAGTACTTC
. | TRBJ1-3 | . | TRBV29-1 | CSVEDPQTGNTIYF | TGCAGCGTTGAGGACCCTCAAACAGGAAACACCATATATTTT
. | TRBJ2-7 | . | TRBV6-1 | CASRHYEQYF | TGTGCCAGCAGGCACTACGAGCAGTACTTC
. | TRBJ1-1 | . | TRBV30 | CACRPAFF | TGTGCCTGCCGGCCTGCTTTCTTT
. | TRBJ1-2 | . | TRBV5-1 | CASRSVVYGYTF | TGCGCCAGCCGTTCGGTTGTCTATGGCTACACCTTC
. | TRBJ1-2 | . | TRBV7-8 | CASSLAESGGNGYTF | TGTGCCAGCAGCTTAGCGGAATCGGGGGGGAATGGCTACACCTTC
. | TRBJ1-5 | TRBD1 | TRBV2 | CASSEPRGTGLNQPQHF | TGTGCCAGCAGTGAACCCCGGGGGACAGGATTAAATCAGCCCCAGCATTTT
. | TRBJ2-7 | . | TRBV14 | CASGPIEGASYEQYF | TGTGCCAGCGGACCAATTGAAGGGGCCTCCTACGAGCAGTACTTC
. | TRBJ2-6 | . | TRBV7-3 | CASSRSRSGANVLTF | TGTGCCAGCAGCCGGAGCCGCTCTGGGGCCAACGTCCTGACTTTC
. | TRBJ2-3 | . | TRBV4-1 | CASSQVWGSTDTQYF | TGCGCCAGCAGCCAAGTTTGGGGAAGCACAGATACGCAGTATTTT
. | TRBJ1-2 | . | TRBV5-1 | CASSLGERDGYTF | TGCGCCAGCAGCTTGGGGGAAAGGGATGGCTACACCTTC
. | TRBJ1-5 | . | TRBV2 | CASSKTETDQPQHF | TGTGCCAGCAGTAAGACAGAAACTGATCAGCCCCAGCATTTT
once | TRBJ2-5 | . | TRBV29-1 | CSALRNTRIRREETQYF | TGCAGCGCCCTGCGTAACACCCGAATCCGGAGGGAAGAGACCCAGTACTTC